The clone carrying this TCR beta chain came up a few times. Germline assignment: CDR1 MNHEY and CDR2 SVGEGT. CDR3 length equals 16 residues. V shed 2 bases, J shed 4 bases, and the junction held 8 bases outside the gene matches. This sample is part of a study of response to subunit inactivated influenza vaccine. TCRdb analysed the RT-PCR reads with MiXCR anew, one entry per CDR3 protein. The data contain about 650,000 distinct CDR3 sequences, about 15% of them singletons. The origin of this receptor is a man between 45 and 60 years old who received an inactivated influenza vaccine. The chain couples TRBV6-2 or TRBV6-3 to TRBJ2-1, with 7 bases identical to TRBD2. This material consisted of PBMCs from blood, taken around 14 days before vaccination. CDR3 nucleotide sequence: TGTGCCAGCAGTTACGGGGGGGTGATTGGTTACAATGAGCAGTTCTTC. Protein product: CASSYGGVIGYNEQFF.